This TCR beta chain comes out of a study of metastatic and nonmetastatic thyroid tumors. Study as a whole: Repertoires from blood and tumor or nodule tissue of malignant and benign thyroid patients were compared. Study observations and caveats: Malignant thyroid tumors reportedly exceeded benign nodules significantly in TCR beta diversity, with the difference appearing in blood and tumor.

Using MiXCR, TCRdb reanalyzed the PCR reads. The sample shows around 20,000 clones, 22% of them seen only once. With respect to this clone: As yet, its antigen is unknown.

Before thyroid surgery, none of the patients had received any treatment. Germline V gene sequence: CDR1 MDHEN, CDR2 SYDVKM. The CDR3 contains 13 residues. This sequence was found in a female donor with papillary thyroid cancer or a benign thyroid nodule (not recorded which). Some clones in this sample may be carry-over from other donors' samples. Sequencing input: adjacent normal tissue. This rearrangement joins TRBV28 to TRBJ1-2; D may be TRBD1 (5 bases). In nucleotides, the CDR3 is TGTGTCGGCAGTAGAGTCATCCAGGGTGGCTACACCTTC. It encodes CVGSRVIQGGYTF.